This TCR beta chain comes out of a study of tumor and adjacent non-tumor tissue in lung cancer. Overall study: Samples averaged about 3.8 million productive TCRbeta reads each.

No cell sorting was done before RNA was extracted from the tissue. Three rounds of nested PCR, following a modified ARM-PCR protocol, produced the TCRbeta library. MiXCR, run by TCRdb on the multiplex PCR reads, gives a single entry per CDR3 protein. The sample lists under 150,000 distinct CDR3 sequences; roughly 67% were seen once. Trimming stripped 7 bases from V and 5 bases from J, with 20 bases between. Germline V gives CDR1 SQVTM, CDR2 ANQGSEA. CDR3 length: 14 amino acids. This clonotype was found many times. The sequenced sample was lung tumor tissue. The chain links TRBV29-1 to TRBJ1-2; weak D call: TRBD1 (5 bases). The source of this sequence is a man aged 25 to 40 with non-small cell lung cancer. The chain's CDR3 is CSAPTRGLTYGYTF. CDR3 sequence (DNA): TGCAGCGCCCCGACGCGGGGCCTCACTTATGGCTACACCTTC. Full variable domain (missing parts from reference TRBV29-1 and TRBJ1-2): SAVISQKPSRDICQRGTSLTIQCQVDSQVTMMFWYRQQPGQSLTLIATANQGSEATYESGFVIDKFPISRPNLTFSTLTVSNMSPEDSSIYLCSAPTRGLTYGYTFGSGTRLTVV.